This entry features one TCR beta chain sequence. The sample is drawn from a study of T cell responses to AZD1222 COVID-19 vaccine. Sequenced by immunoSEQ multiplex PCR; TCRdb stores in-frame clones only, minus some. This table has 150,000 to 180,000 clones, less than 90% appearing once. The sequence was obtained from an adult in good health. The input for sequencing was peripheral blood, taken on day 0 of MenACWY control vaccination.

The CDR3 region has the DNA TGTGCCAGCAGCTTGGCCCCTGCAGCGAACACTGAAGCTTTCTTT. As protein: CASSLAPAANTEAFF. This chain uses TRBV5-4 with TRBJ1-1; D not resolved. Germline-derived CDR1 and CDR2 are SGHNT and YYREEE (reference sequence). This CDR3 region has 15 residues. Trimming left V 0 bases short and J 1 base short, with 10 bases between.